This TCR beta chain was sequenced during a study of Graves' ophthalmopathy and Graves' hyperthyroidism. The CDR3 extends over 14 amino acids. V was clipped by 1 base and J by 0 bases, with 3 bases between them. Germline lookup yields CDR1 MNHEY and CDR2 SVGAGI. This clonotype was observed many times. Amplified material comprised TCR beta CDR3 regions derived from RNA transcripts. HTBI primers were employed in first-round RT-PCR, then a second-round multiplex PCR followed. Using its own MiXCR run on the multiplex PCR reads, TCRdb lists one record per CDR3 protein. The repertoire has 360,000 or so distinct CDR3 sequences, roughly 18% of them found once; the top ten carry 1.5% to 2%. Other autoimmune disease, uncontrolled infection, pregnancy and lactation led to exclusion.

The sample was peripheral blood. The V and J genes are TRBV6-5 and TRBJ2-2; D is ambiguous. This sequence was found in a woman between 18 and 29 years old with Graves' ophthalmopathy. CDR3 amino acids: CASSYWPNTGELFF. CDR3 nucleotides: TGTGCCAGCAGTTACTGGCCGAACACCGGGGAGCTGTTTTTT.